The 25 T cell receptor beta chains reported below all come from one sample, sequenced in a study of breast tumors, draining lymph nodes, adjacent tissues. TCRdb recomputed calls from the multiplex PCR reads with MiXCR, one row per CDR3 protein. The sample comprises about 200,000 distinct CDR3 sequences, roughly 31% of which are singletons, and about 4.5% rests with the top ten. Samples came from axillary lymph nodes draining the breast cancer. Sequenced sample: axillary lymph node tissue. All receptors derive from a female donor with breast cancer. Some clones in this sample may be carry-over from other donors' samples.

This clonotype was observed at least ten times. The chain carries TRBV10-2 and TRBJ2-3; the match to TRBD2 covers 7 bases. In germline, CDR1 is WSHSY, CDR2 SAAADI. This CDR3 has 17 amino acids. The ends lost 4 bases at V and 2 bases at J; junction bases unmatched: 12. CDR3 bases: TGCGCCAGCAGTGGGTTGCACGGGCGGGAGAACACAGATACGCAGTATTTT. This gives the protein CASSGLHGRENTDTQYF.

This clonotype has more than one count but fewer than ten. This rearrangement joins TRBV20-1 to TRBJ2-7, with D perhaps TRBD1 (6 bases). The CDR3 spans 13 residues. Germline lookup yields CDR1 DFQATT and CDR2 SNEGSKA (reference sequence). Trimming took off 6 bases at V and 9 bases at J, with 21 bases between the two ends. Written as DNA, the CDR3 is TGCAGTGCCACCGGGACACTAAGGAGTGGGCAGTACTTC. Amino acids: CSATGTLRSGQYF.

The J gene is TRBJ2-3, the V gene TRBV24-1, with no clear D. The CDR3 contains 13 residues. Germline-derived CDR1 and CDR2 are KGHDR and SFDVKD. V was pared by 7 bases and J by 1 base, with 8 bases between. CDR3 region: CATRKVGTDTQYF. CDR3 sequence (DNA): TGTGCCACCAGGAAGGTGGGCACAGATACGCAGTATTTT.

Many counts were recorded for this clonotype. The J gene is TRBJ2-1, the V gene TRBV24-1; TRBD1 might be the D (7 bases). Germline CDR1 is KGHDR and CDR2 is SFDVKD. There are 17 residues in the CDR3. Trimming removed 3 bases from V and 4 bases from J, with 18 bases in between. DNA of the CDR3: TGTGCCACCAGTGATAGCCGGGCCCCAGGGGGGTACAATGAGCAGTTCTTC. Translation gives CATSDSRAPGGYNEQFF.

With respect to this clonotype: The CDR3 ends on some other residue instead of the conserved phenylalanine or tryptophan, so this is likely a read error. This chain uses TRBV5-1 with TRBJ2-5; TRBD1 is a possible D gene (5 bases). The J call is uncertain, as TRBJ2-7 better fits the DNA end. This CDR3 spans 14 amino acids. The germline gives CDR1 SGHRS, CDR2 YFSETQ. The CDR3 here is CASSLGWAGYEQYL. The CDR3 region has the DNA TGCGCCAGCAGCTTGGGGTGGGCAGGGTACGAGCAGTACCTC.

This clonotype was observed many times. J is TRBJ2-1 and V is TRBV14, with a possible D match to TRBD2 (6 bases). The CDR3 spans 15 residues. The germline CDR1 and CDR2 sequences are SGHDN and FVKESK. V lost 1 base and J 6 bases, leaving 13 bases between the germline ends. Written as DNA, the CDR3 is TGTGCCAGCAGCCAAGGCCCGGAGGGGACCAATGAGCAGTTCTTC. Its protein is CASSQGPEGTNEQFF.

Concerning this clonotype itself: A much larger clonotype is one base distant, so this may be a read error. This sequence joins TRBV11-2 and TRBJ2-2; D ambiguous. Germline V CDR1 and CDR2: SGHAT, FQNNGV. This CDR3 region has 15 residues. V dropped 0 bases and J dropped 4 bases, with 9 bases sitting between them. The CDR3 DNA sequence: TGTGCCAGCAGCTTAGATGGAGTGACCACCGGGGAGCTGTTTTTT. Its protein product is CASSLDGVTTGELFF.

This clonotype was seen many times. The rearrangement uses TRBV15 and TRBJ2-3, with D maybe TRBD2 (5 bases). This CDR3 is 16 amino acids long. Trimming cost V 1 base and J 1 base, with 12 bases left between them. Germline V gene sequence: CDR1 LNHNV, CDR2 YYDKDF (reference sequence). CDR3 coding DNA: TGTGCCACCAGCAGAGCCCGGGGATACGGCACAGATACGCAGTATTTT. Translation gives CATSRARGYGTDTQYF. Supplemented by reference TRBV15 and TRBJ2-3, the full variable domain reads DAMVIQNPRYQVTQFGKPVTLSCSQTLNHNVMYWYQQKSSQAPKLLFHYYDKDFNNEADTPDNFQSRRPNTSFCFLDIRSPGLGDTAMYLCATSRARGYGTDTQYFGPGTRLTVL.

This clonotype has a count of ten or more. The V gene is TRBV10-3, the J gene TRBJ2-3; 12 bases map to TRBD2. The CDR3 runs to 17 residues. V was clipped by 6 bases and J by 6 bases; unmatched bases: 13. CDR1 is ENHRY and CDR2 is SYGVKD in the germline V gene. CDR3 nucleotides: TGTGCCATCAGCGAGATGGCACTAGCGGGGGGCCCCGATACGCAGTATTTT. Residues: CAISEMALAGGPDTQYF.

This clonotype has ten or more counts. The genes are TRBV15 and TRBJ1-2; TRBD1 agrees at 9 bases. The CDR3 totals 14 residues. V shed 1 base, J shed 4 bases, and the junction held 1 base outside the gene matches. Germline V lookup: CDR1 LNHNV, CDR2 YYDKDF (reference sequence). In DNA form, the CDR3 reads TGTGCCACCAGCAGAGGGACAGGGGTCTATGGCTACACCTTC. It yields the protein CATSRGTGVYGYTF.

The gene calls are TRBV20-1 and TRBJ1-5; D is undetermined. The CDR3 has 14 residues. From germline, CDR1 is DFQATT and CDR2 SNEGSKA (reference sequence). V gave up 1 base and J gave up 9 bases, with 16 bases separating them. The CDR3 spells CSARGVVSKPPQHF. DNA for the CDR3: TGCAGTGCTAGAGGGGTGGTGAGCAAACCGCCCCAGCATTTT.

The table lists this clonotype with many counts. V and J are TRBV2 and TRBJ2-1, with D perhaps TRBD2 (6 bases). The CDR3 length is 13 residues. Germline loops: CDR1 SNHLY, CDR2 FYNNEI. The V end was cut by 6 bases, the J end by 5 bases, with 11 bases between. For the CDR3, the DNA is TGTGCCAGCAGATTGGGCGGGAACAATGAGCAGTTCTTC. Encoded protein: CASRLGGNNEQFF.

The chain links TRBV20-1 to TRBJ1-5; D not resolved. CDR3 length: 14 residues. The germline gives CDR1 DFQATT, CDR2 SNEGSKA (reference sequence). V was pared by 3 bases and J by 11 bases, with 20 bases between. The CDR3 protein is CSASIAGGFGTQHF. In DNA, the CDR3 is TGCAGTGCTAGTATAGCGGGAGGGTTTGGGACCCAGCATTTT.

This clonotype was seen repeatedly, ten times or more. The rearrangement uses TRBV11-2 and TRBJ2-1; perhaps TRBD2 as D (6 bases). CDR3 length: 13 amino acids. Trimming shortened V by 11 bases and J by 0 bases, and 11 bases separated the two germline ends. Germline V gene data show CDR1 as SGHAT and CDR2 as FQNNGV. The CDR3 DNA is TGTGCCGGCGGGGAGAGCTCCTACAATGAGCAGTTCTTC. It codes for CAGGESSYNEQFF.

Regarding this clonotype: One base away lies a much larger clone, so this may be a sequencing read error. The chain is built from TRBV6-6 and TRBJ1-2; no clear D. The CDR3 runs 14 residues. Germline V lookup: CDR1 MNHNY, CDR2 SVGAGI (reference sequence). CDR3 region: CASSYMGSNYGCTF. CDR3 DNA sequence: TGTGCCAGCAGTTACATGGGATCTAACTATGGCTGCACCTTC.

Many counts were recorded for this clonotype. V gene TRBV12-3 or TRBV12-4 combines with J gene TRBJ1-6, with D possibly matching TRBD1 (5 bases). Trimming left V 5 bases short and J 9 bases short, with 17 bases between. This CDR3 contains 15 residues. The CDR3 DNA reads TGTGCCAGCAGTCCTGGCGGGGGAGGCGGTTCACCCCTCCACTTT. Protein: CASSPGGGGGSPLHF.

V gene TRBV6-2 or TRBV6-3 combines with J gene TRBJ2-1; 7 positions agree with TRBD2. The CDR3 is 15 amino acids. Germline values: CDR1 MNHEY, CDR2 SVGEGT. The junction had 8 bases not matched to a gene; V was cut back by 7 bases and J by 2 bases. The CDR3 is CASKRRAGAYNEQFF. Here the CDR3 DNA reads TGTGCCAGCAAACGCCGCGCGGGAGCCTACAATGAGCAGTTCTTC.

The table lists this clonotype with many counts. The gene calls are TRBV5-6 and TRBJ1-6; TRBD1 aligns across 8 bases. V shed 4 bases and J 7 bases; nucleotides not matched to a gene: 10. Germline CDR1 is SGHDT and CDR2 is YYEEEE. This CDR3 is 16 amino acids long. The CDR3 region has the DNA TGTGCCAGCAGCCCCGACAGGGGACGGTGGAATTCACCCCTCCACTTT. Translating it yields CASSPDRGRWNSPLHF.

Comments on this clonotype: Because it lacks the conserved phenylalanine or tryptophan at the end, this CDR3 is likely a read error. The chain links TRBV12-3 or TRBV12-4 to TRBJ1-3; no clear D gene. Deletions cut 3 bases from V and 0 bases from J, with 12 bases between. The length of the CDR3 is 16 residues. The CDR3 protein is CASSLDRPGSGNTIYS. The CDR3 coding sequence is TGTGCCAGCAGTTTGGACCGGCCGGGCTCTGGAAACACCATATATTCT.

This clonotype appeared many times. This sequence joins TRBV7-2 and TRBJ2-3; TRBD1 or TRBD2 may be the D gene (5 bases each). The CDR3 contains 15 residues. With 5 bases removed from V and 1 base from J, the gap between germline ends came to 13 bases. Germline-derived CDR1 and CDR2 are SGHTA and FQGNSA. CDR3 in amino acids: CASSTEGHRTDTQYF. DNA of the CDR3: TGTGCCAGCAGCACCGAGGGGCACCGCACAGATACGCAGTATTTT.

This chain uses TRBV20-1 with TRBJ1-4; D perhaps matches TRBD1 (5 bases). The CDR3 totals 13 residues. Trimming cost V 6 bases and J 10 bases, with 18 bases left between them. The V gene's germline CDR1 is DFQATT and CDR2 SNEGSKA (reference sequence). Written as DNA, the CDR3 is TGCAGTGCCGGAGGGCAGGCTGGGGGAAAACTGTTTTTT. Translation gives CSAGGQAGGKLFF.

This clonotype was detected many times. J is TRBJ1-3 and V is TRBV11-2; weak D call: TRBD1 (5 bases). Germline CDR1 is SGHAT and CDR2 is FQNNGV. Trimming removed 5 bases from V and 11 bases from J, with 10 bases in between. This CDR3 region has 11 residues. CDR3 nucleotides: TGTGCCAGCAGCCCAGGGTTTGCCATATATTTT. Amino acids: CASSPGFAIYF.

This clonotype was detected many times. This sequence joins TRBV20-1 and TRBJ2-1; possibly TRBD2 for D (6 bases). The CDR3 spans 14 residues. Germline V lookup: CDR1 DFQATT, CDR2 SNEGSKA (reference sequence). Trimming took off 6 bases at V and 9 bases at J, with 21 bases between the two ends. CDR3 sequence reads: CSAPRGGIAREQFF. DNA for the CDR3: TGCAGTGCGCCCCGTGGGGGGATTGCTCGTGAGCAGTTCTTC.

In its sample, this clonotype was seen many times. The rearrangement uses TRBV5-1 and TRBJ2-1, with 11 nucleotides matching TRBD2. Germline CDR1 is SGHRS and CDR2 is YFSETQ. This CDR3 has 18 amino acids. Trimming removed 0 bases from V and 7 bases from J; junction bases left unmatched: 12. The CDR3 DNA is TGCGCCAGCAGCTTGGGAATAGCGGGAGGGCCATGGGGGAATGAGCAGTTCTTC. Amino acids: CASSLGIAGGPWGNEQFF.

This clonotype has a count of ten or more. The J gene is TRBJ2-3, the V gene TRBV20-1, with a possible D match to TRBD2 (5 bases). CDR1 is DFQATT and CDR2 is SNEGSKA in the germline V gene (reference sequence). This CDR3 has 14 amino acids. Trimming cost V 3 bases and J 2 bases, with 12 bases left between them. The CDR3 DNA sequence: TGCAGTGCTAGGTACATAGCGAACACAGATACGCAGTATTTT. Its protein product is CSARYIANTDTQYF.